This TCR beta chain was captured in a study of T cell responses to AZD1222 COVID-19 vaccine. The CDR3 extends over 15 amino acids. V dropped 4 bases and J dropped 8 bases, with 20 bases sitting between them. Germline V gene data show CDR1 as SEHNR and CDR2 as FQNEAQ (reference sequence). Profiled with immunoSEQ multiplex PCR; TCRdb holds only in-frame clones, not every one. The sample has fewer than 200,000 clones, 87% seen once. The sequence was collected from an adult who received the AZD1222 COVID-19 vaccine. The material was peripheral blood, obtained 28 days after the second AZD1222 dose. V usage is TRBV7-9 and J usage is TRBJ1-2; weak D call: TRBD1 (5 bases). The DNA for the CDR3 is TGTGCCAGCAGCTCCCCGGACATTATGGGACGCGGCTACACCTTC. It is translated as CASSSPDIMGRGYTF.